Presented here are 17 T cell receptor beta chains from one specimen sequenced in a study (dated by TCRdb to about 2015). Preparation of the library involved 5' RACE. For sequencing, an Illumina MiSeq was employed. TCRdb took the public reads, trimmed them with fastp at Q25, ran MiXCR for clone calling and kept in-frame beta chains. Every CDR3 protein is listed once, alongside the most common genes and DNA of its rows. Recorded for this sample are roughly 56,000 distinct CDR3 sequences; approximately 29% of them occurred a single time. Roughly 2.5% of the sample goes to the ten largest clones. The sequenced material came from tumor-infiltrating naive CD4+ T cells sorted from the breast tumor. According to the study, the label for this sample's cell subset or site signals: naive CD4+ T cells, CD4+CD45RA+CD25-. The receptor source for this set is a female donor with breast cancer.

This clonotype appeared many times. This rearrangement joins TRBV7-2 to TRBJ1-6; TRBD1 aligns across 7 bases. Trimming cost V 3 bases and J 7 bases; bases outside gene matches: 12. This CDR3 has 17 residues. The V gene's germline CDR1 is SGHTA and CDR2 FQGNSA. The CDR3 coding sequence is TGTGCCAGCAGCTTCCTTAGACAGGGAAACAAGAATTCACCCCTCCACTTT. It yields the protein CASSFLRQGNKNSPLHF. Based on the CDR3 plus reference TRBV7-2 and TRBJ1-6, the full variable domain is GAGVSQSPSNKVTEKGKDVELRCDPISGHTALYWYRQSLGQGLEFLIYFQGNSAPDKSGLPSDRFSAERTGGSVSTLTIQRTQQEDSAVYLCASSFLRQGNKNSPLHFGNGTRLTVT.

By share of the sample, this clonotype is medium-sized. The CDR3 DNA reads TGCGCCAGCAGCTTGGACCCGGGACAGTTGAACACTGAAGCTTTCTTT. This gives the protein CASSLDPGQLNTEAFF. The chain carries TRBV5-1 and TRBJ1-1; 7 bases are a match to TRBD1. The CDR3 has 16 amino acids. Trimming at V came to 0 bases and at J to 0 bases, leaving 5 bases not matched to a gene. The V gene's germline CDR1 is SGHRS and CDR2 YFSETQ.

The chain has TRBV5-1 and TRBJ2-4; no clear D. V was clipped by 0 bases and J by 5 bases, with 9 bases between them. From germline, CDR1 is SGHRS and CDR2 YFSETQ. The CDR3 length is 14 residues. CDR3 coding DNA: TGCGCCAGCAGCTTGGGCCAGGTTGAAAACATTCAGTACTTC. The encoded protein is CASSLGQVENIQYF.

The J gene is TRBJ1-6, the V gene TRBV3-1; D perhaps matches TRBD1 (5 bases). There are 15 residues in the CDR3. Germline lookup yields CDR1 LGHDT and CDR2 YNNKEL (reference sequence). The germline V and J ends were trimmed by 3 bases and 6 bases, with 12 bases remaining between them. CDR3 sequence (DNA): TGTGCCAGCAGCCAGACAGACAGCACTAATTCACCCCTCCACTTT. The encoded protein is CASSQTDSTNSPLHF.

The chain combines TRBV6-5 with TRBJ1-4; D perhaps matches TRBD1 (6 bases). V was shortened by 2 bases and J by 7 bases, with 14 bases between the two germline ends. The CDR3 runs to 15 residues. The germline CDR1 and CDR2 sequences are MNHEY and SVGAGI. CDR3 nucleotide sequence: TGTGCCAGCAGTTACGGGACATCAGGACGTGAAAAACTGTTTTTT. Its translation is CASSYGTSGREKLFF.

V gene TRBV7-9 combines with J gene TRBJ1-6; unclear D gene. The germline CDR1 and CDR2 sequences are SEHNR and FQNEAQ (reference sequence). The CDR3 is 16 amino acids. V lost 3 bases to trimming and J lost 0 bases, with 9 bases between them. Here the CDR3 reads CASSFGMSSYNSPLHF. CDR3 sequence (DNA): TGTGCCAGCAGCTTCGGGATGAGCTCCTATAATTCACCCCTCCACTTT.

This clonotype has more than one count but fewer than ten. The chain combines TRBV7-3 with TRBJ2-3, with TRBD2 as a possible D gene (6 bases). V was shortened by 0 bases and J by 10 bases, with 14 bases between the two germline ends. The CDR3 consists of 14 residues. The germline V gene encodes CDR1 SGHTA and CDR2 FQGTGA. The CDR3 sequence: CASSLTTGVGPQYF. In DNA, the CDR3 is TGTGCCAGCAGCTTAACTACGGGGGTGGGTCCGCAGTATTTT.

This clonotype was counted only a few times. The junction does not match germline at one end; this may be a read error. The J gene is TRBJ2-7, the V gene TRBV6-2 or TRBV6-3; D gene unclear. The CDR3 contains 11 residues. Germline CDR1 MNHEY, CDR2 SVGEGT. DNA for the CDR3: TGTGCCAGCAGTCGCTTCTACGAGCAGAACTTC. Protein sequence: CASSRFYEQNF.

This chain uses TRBV7-2 with TRBJ1-1; perhaps TRBD1 as D (5 bases). Trimming pared 5 bases from V and 4 bases from J, leaving 14 bases between. Germline V CDR1 and CDR2: SGHTA, FQGNSA. The CDR3 consists of 14 residues. CDR3 loop: CASSPGSSSTEAFF. Written as DNA, the CDR3 is TGTGCCAGCAGCCCAGGGTCCTCGAGCACTGAAGCTTTCTTT.

This clonotype was counted a few times. This chain joins TRBV4-1 and TRBJ2-2; no clear D. Germline V gene sequence: CDR1 MGHRA, CDR2 YSYEKL. This CDR3 has 16 amino acids. V was clipped by 2 bases and J by 0 bases, with 10 bases between them. The CDR3 DNA sequence: TGCGCCAGCAGCCAAACCCGGGCGGCGAACACCGGGGAGCTGTTTTTT. Protein sequence: CASSQTRAANTGELFF.

The chain joins TRBV6-5 to TRBJ2-3; D is undetermined. This CDR3 contains 15 residues. Germline CDR1 is MNHEY and CDR2 is SVGAGI. The ends were cut back, 8 bases at V and 1 base at J, with 16 bases in the middle. The CDR3 region is CASAGHTSGTDTQYF. The CDR3 nucleotides read TGTGCCAGCGCCGGGCACACTTCAGGCACAGATACGCAGTATTTT.

This clonotype was counted ten times or more. The chain combines TRBV28 with TRBJ2-1; 9 bases match TRBD1. This CDR3 comprises 19 residues. The V segment lost 6 bases and the J segment 4 bases; nucleotides outside the gene matches: 19. The germline V gene has CDR1 MDHEN and CDR2 SYDVKM. Here the CDR3 DNA reads TGTGCCAGCAGCCGGGACAGGGTTACTATAGCGGTAGGATACAATGAGCAGTTCTTC. The encoded protein is CASSRDRVTIAVGYNEQFF.

This clonotype was detected only a few times. This chain joins TRBV28 and TRBJ2-7; 9 bases agree with TRBD1. The CDR3 covers 15 residues. After removal of 5 bases from V and 5 bases from J, the junction contained 10 bases not matched to a gene. Germline CDR1 and CDR2: MDHEN and SYDVKM. CDR3 nucleotide sequence: TGTGCCAGCAGTATTCCGGGACAGGGTAGTGACGAGCAGTACTTC. Translating it yields CASSIPGQGSDEQYF.

V and J are TRBV24-1 and TRBJ2-7; 10 bases align to TRBD2. This CDR3 has 15 residues. Looked up from germline, CDR1 is KGHDR and CDR2 is SFDVKD. The J segment lost 4 bases and the V segment lost 4 bases, leaving 6 bases of the junction unmatched. CDR3 amino acids: CATSDPSGSQYEQYF. The CDR3 DNA reads TGTGCCACCAGTGACCCTAGCGGGAGCCAATACGAGCAGTACTTC.

This clonotype has only a few counts. The V and J genes are TRBV7-2 and TRBJ2-3, with D possibly being TRBD2 (5 bases). Germline loops: CDR1 SGHTA, CDR2 FQGNSA. V lost 4 bases, J lost 4 bases, and 18 bases lay in between. There are 16 residues in the CDR3. The DNA of the CDR3 is TGTGCCAGCAGCTACAATAGCCCAATAGCGTCAGATACGCAGTATTTT. Translating gives CASSYNSPIASDTQYF.

This rearrangement joins TRBV5-1 to TRBJ1-2, with D tentatively TRBD1 (5 bases). V lost 0 bases and J lost 8, with 14 bases in between. The CDR3 runs to 14 residues. Per germline, CDR1 SGHRS and CDR2 YFSETQ. This CDR3 reads CASSLEPDTRGYTF. The CDR3 bases are TGCGCCAGCAGCTTGGAGCCGGACACGCGCGGCTACACCTTC.

The J gene is TRBJ1-5, the V gene TRBV27, with 7 bases that match TRBD1. V lost 10 bases, J lost 5 bases, and 5 bases stayed unmatched. Germline CDR1 is MNHEY and CDR2 is SMNVEV (reference sequence). The CDR3 is 12 residues long. The CDR3: CAIDRVHQPQHF. The CDR3 nucleotides are TGTGCCATCGACAGGGTCCATCAGCCCCAGCATTTT.